This TCR beta chain was identified during a study of cytomegalovirus exposure and HLA in healthy donors. About this clone itself: Antigen unknown.

Study-level points and caveats: It was approximately 170 TCR beta chains that were listed as cytomegalovirus-associated. Analysis performed later found roughly 17,000 TCR beta sequences associated with HLA alleles at 0.05 false discovery rate.

PCR used 60 Vbeta primers and 13 Jbeta primers. The table came from immunoSEQ multiplex PCR; TCRdb's copy has only in-frame clones and leaves some out. In the table there are roughly 180,000 clones, about 75% of which are singletons. The CDR3 has 16 amino acids. Germline-derived CDR1 and CDR2 are MNHEY and SVGAGI. The V gene lost 2 bases and the J gene lost 5 bases, with 15 bases spanning the gap. The clonotype originates from a female donor in good health and CMV-seronegative. The sequenced sample consisted of PBMCs. The chain is built from TRBV6-5 and TRBJ2-2; TRBD2 is a possible D gene (5 bases). The CDR3 protein is CASSYTSSRRTGELFF. The CDR3 region has the DNA TGTGCCAGCAGTTACACCTCTAGCAGGAGGACCGGGGAGCTGTTTTTT.